This TCR beta chain stems from a study of T cells after yellow fever vaccination. Study at large: Each low-cell-number fraction was prepared by means of SMART-Seq v4 Ultra Low Input. Study-wide findings and caveats: Abundant clonotypes from the bulk population could have been carried over as contaminants into FACS-sorted repertoires.

TCR cDNA was made by 5'RACE template switching, adding a universal primer site and UMIs. MiXCR, applied by TCRdb to the 5' RACE reads, yields one record per CDR3 protein. The sample comprises under 700,000 distinct CDR3 sequences, about 15% of which are singletons, and 15% to 20% rests with the top ten. Germline CDR1 is SEHNR and CDR2 is FQNEAQ (reference sequence). Trimming stripped 3 bases from V and 2 bases from J, with 10 bases between. The CDR3 consists of 14 residues. This clonotype was seen more than once but under ten times. The antigen is unknown. The sequencing here drew on PBMCs, taken roughly 5 days after the first yellow fever vaccination. The rearrangement joins TRBV7-9 to TRBJ1-2; possibly TRBD1 for D (5 bases). This receptor was obtained from a man aged 18-30 years who received the YFV17D yellow fever vaccine. The CDR3 here is CASSLGVQNYGYTF. In nucleotides, the CDR3 is TGTGCCAGCAGCTTGGGGGTACAGAACTATGGCTACACCTTC. Using reference TRBV7-9 and TRBJ1-2 for the parts outside the CDR3, the full variable domain is DTGVSQNPRHKITKRGQNVTFRCDPISEHNRLYWYRQTLGQGPEFLTYFQNEAQLEKSRLLSDRFSAERPKGSFSTLEIQRTEQGDSAMYLCASSLGVQNYGYTFGSGTRLTVV.